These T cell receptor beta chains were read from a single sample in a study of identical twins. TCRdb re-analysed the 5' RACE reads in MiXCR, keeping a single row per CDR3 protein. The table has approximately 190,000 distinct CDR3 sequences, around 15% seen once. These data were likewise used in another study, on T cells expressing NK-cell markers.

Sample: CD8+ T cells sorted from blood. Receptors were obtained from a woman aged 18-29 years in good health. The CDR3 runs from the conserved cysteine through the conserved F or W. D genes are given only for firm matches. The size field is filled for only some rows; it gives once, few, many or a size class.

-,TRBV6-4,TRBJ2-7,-,TGTGCCGGAAAAGTACGCTCCTACGAGCAGTACTTC,CAGKVRSYEQYF
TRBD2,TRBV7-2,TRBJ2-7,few,TGTGCCAGCAGCTCGGAAGGGACTAGCGTAGCCTACGAGCAGTACTTC,CASSSEGTSVAYEQYF
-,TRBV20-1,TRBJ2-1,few,TGCAGTGCTCGCGGTCTCCGGGGGACTAATGAGCAGTTCTTC,CSARGLRGTNEQFF
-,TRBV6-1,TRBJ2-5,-,TGTGCCAGCAGCCGAACCTATAGCCCGGAGACCCAGTACTTC,CASSRTYSPETQYF
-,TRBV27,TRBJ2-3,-,TGTGCCAGCAGTTTCGCCGGGGGACATACGCAGTATTTT,CASSFAGGHTQYF
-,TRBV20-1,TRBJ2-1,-,TGCAGTGCCTTCGATTCCGAGGCCTACAATGAGCAGTTCTTC,CSAFDSEAYNEQFF
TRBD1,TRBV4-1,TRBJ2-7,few,TGCGCCAGCAGCCAAGCAACAGGGGCCTACGAGCAGTACTTC,CASSQATGAYEQYF
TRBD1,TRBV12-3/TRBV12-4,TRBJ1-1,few,TGTGCCAGCAGTCGACAGGGAGTGGGCACTGAAGCTTTCTTT,CASSRQGVGTEAFF
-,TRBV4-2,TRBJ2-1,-,TGTGCCAGCAGCCAAGAACTAGCAGGCTCCTACAATGAGCAGTTCTTC,CASSQELAGSYNEQFF
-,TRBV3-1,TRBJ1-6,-,TGTGCCAGCAGCCAAGCGGGGGCGACAGGCTACCAGAATTCACCCCTCCACTTT,CASSQAGATGYQNSPLHF
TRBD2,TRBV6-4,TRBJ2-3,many,TGTGCCAGCAGTGAGCGGGGGGACATAGATACGCAGTATTTT,CASSERGDIDTQYF
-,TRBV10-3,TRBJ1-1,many,TGTGCCATCAGCTCCACCCTGGGGGTAGCCGCTGAAGCTTTCTTT,CAISSTLGVAAEAFF
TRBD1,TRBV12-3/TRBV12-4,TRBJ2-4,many,TGTGCCAGCAGTCCTGGTCCCGGGACAGGGACCAAAAACATTCAGTACTTC,CASSPGPGTGTKNIQYF
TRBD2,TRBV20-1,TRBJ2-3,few,TGCAGTGCTAGTCGGCTAGCGGAAACTAGCACAGATACGCAGTATTTT,CSASRLAETSTDTQYF
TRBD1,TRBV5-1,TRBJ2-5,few,TGCGCCAGCAGCTTTAGAGACAGGGGGCTTCAAGAGACCCAGTACTTC,CASSFRDRGLQETQYF
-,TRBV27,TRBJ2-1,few,TGTGCCAGCAGAAAAGGTCCCAATGAGCAGTTCTTC,CASRKGPNEQFF
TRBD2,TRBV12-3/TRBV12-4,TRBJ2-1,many,TGTGCCAGCAGTTTTCGGCTAGCGGGCTCCTACAATGAGCAGTTCTTC,CASSFRLAGSYNEQFF
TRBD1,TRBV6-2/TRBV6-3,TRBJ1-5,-,TGTGCCAGCCGAAGGGGGCCCTATAGCAATCAGCCCCAGCATTTT,CASRRGPYSNQPQHF
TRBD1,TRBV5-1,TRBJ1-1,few,TGCGCCAGCAGCTTGGCGGGACAGGGGGTTCAGAACACTGAAGCTTTCTTT,CASSLAGQGVQNTEAFF
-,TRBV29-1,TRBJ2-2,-,TGCAGCGTTGCGGGAAACACCGGGGAGCTGTTTTTT,CSVAGNTGELFF
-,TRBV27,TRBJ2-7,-,TGTGCCAGCAGTTTCCCCGGACGGTACGAGCAGTACTTC,CASSFPGRYEQYF
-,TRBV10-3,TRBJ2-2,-,TGTGCCATCACCTCCCCTAGGAGGGAGAACACCGGGGAGCTGTTTTTT,CAITSPRRENTGELFF
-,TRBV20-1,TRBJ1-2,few,TGCAGTGCTATCGACAGAAACCCTAACTATGGCTACACCTTC,CSAIDRNPNYGYTF
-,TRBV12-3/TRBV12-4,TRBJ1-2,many,TGTGCCAGCAGTTTAAGCGGACAGATCTATGGCTACACCTTC,CASSLSGQIYGYTF
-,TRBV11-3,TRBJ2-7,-,TGTGCCAGCAGTCGGTTCGAGGACGAGCAGTACTTC,CASSRFEDEQYF
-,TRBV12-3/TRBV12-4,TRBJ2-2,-,TGTGCCAGCAGTCCTGATCCCGGGGCCGGGGAGCTGTTTTTT,CASSPDPGAGELFF
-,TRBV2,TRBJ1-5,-,TGTGCCAGCAGGCCTCATACAGGAGATAGCAATCAGCCCCAGCATTTT,CASRPHTGDSNQPQHF
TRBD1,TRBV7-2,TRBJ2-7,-,TGTGCCAGCGCGGCGGGGACAGGGAATTACGAGCAGTACTTC,CASAAGTGNYEQYF
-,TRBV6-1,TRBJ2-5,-,TGTGCCAGCAGAAAACGGGGGATTGGAGAGACCCAGTACTTC,CASRKRGIGETQYF
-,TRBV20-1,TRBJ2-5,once,TGCAGTGCTACCCGGGACTGGCAAAACCAAGAGACCCAGTACTTC,CSATRDWQNQETQYF
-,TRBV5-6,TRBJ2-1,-,TGTGCCAGCAGCTCCGGACCAAGCTCCTACAATGAGCAGTTCTTC,CASSSGPSSYNEQFF